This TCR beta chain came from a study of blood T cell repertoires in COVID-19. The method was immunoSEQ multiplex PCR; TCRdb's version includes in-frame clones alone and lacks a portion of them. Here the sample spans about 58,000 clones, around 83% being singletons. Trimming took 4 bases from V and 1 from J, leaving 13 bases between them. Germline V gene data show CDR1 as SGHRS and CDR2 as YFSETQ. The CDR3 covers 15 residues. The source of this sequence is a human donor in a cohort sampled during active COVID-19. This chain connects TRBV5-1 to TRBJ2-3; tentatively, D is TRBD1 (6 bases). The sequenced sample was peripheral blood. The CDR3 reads CASSPGTLRTDTQYF. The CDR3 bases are TGCGCCAGCAGCCCCGGGACACTCCGCACAGATACGCAGTATTTT. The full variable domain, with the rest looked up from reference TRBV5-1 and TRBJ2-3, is KAGVTQTPRYLIKTRGQQVTLSCSPISGHRSVSWYQQTPGQGLQFLFEYFSETQRNKGNFPGRFSGRQFSNSRSEMNVSTLELGDSALYLCASSPGTLRTDTQYFGPGTRLTVL.